This is a list of T cell receptor beta chains from one sample in a study of CD8 T cells in Susac syndrome. TCRdb re-analysed the immunoSEQ multiplex PCR reads in MiXCR, keeping a single row per CDR3 protein. The sample consists of a few hundred thousand distinct CDR3 sequences, about 88% of them appearing once. Source material: CD8+ T cells from PBMCs. The receptor set was obtained from a human donor with multiple sclerosis. Both conserved end residues are part of each CDR3. Size values are once, few and many counts, or a class for expanded clones, and some rows have none.

TRBJ2-3	TRBV3-1	NA	CASSRGLAGFSTDTQYF
TRBJ2-5	TRBV4-3	NA	CASSQRGQEETQYF
TRBJ2-3	TRBV30	NA	CAWSIKREMGTDTQYF
TRBJ2-3	TRBV7-9	NA	CASSLRTGGDTQYF
TRBJ2-7	TRBV20-1	NA	CSARFPGQGSVYEQYF
TRBJ2-2	TRBV4-2	NA	CASSQELWTSGSSVVGGELFF
TRBJ2-1	TRBV3-1	NA	CASSQVRQGEDEQFF
TRBJ2-7	TRBV3-1	NA	CASSHLPGQGKYEQYF
TRBJ2-3	TRBV6-4	NA	CASSESSGGSTNTQYF
TRBJ2-7	TRBV5-1	NA	CASRDSGGPSYEQYF
TRBJ2-3	TRBV27	NA	CASTGLETSTDTQYF
TRBJ2-3	TRBV14	NA	CASSQVALFTDTQYF
TRBJ2-5	TRBV9	NA	CASSVALGQETQYF
TRBJ2-7	TRBV6-5	NA	CASSYDPPGGSSYEQYF
TRBJ2-5	TRBV29-1	NA	CSVESAWVLGQDQETQYF
TRBJ2-5	TRBV12-3/TRBV12-4	NA	CASTKQGAWETQYF
TRBJ1-2	TRBV7-9	few	CASRLGGLDGYTF
TRBJ1-2	TRBV28	few	CASSLEGNYGYTF
TRBJ1-2	TRBV3-1	NA	CASSQAPGQVLRYGYTF
TRBJ2-4	TRBV30	NA	CAWSDDKWGAKNIQYF
TRBJ2-2	TRBV27	NA	CASSPLSGVAGELFF
TRBJ1-2	TRBV6-5	NA	CASSQQGLYGYTF
TRBJ2-7	TRBV11-2	few	CASSLDSQQNYYEQYF
TRBJ1-4	TRBV7-2	NA	CASSLRATGGLDEKLFF
TRBJ2-3	TRBV18	NA	CASSQERSADTQYF
TRBJ2-7	TRBV28	NA	CASSLPSTGTYEQYF
TRBJ1-1	TRBV6-5	few	CASSTTGGNTEAFF
TRBJ1-1	TRBV9	NA	CASSPHGGTEAFF
TRBJ2-1	TRBV7-9	NA	CASSHNRGIYNEQFF
TRBJ1-2	TRBV29-1	NA	CSVEERNSLFNYGYTF
TRBJ1-5	TRBV12-3/TRBV12-4	NA	CASSLATGEFQPQHF
TRBJ1-4	TRBV7-3	NA	CASSSNHGTGVTNEKLFF
TRBJ1-1	TRBV12-3/TRBV12-4	NA	CASSLVLKADEAFF
TRBJ2-7	TRBV11-1	NA	CASSFGSSVCEQYF
TRBJ2-3	TRBV5-1	NA	CASSESTHGPPALTDTQYF
TRBJ2-7	TRBV28	NA	CASREPTSGINEQYF
TRBJ2-7	TRBV28	NA	CASSLFDGPHEQYF
TRBJ2-5	TRBV27	NA	CASSRRTSGVQETQYF
TRBJ2-5	TRBV6-2/TRBV6-3	NA	CASTLVAGKGETQYF
TRBJ2-7	TRBV12-3/TRBV12-4	NA	CASSRLAEGPYEQYF
TRBJ2-3	TRBV9	NA	CASSVAGVSTDTQYF
TRBJ1-4	TRBV28	NA	CASSSFRWDQTNEKLFF